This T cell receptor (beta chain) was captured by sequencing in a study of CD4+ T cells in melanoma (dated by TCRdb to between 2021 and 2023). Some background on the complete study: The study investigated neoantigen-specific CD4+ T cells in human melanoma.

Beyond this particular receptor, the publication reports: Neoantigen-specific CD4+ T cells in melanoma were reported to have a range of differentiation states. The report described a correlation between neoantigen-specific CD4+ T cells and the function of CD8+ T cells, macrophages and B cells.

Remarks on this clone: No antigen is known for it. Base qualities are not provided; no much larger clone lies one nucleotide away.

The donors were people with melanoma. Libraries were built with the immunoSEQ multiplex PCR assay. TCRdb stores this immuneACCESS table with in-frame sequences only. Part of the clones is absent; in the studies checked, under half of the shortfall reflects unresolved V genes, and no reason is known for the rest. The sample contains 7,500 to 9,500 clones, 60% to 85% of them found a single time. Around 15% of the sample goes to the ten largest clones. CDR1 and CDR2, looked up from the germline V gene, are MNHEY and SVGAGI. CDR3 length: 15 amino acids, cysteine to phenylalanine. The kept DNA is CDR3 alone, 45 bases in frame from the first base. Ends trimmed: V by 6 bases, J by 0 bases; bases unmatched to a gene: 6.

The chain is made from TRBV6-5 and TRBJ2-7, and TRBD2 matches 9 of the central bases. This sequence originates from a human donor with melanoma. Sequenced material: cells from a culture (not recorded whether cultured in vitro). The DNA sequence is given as TGTGCCAGCAGCCATAGCGGGGGAAACTCCTACGAGCAGTACTTC. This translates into CASSHSGGNSYEQYF.